The 19 T cell receptor beta chains in this list originate from one sample, sequenced in a study of response to subunit inactivated influenza vaccine. TCRdb passed the RT-PCR reads through MiXCR, listing each CDR3 protein once. The sample lists about 520,000 distinct CDR3 sequences, approximately 6.9% occurring once. This specimen consisted of PBMCs from blood, obtained less than 30 months after vaccination. The receptors were sampled from a man aged 50-75 years who received an inactivated influenza vaccine.

This clonotype showed up just a few times. This chain links TRBV18 with TRBJ2-1; 7 nucleotides match TRBD2. The CDR3 consists of 16 residues. After removal of 6 bases from V and 3 bases from J, the junction contained 11 bases not matched to a gene. Germline assignment: CDR1 KGHSH and CDR2 LQKENI. The CDR3 loop reads CASSQSGAGFYNEQFF. DNA of the CDR3: TGTGCCAGCTCTCAATCAGGAGCGGGGTTCTACAATGAGCAGTTCTTC.

This clonotype has just a few counts. The genes are TRBV20-1 and TRBJ2-1; 7 nucleotides line up with TRBD2. This CDR3 region has 18 residues. The germline gives CDR1 DFQATT, CDR2 SNEGSKA (reference sequence). Trimming took 3 bases from V and 4 from J; bases not matched to a gene: 18. DNA of the CDR3: TGCAGTGCTAGGAACAATCTAGCGTTGTCGGGGGGTTACAATGAGCAGTTCTTC. This sequence encodes CSARNNLALSGGYNEQFF.

This clonotype was found many times. The J gene is TRBJ1-1, the V gene TRBV12-3 or TRBV12-4; D remains unclear. The CDR3 loop spans 15 amino acids. Trimming pared 5 bases from V and 1 base from J, leaving 14 bases between. DNA for the CDR3: TGTGCCAGCAGTCTTCTTGGAATTGGGAACACTGAAGCTTTCTTT. It is translated as CASSLLGIGNTEAFF.

The table lists this clonotype with many counts. The chain employs TRBV29-1 and TRBJ2-3; no reliable D call. Germline CDR1 SQVTM, CDR2 ANQGSEA. The V gene lost 3 bases and the J gene lost 5 bases, with 9 bases spanning the gap. This CDR3 region has 12 residues. Written as DNA, the CDR3 is TGCAGCGTTGAGACCCTCGGAGATACGCAGTATTTT. Protein sequence: CSVETLGDTQYF.

V gene TRBV11-2 combines with J gene TRBJ2-1; D unresolved. The V end was cut by 2 bases, the J end by 4 bases, with 9 bases between. The germline V gene has CDR1 SGHAT and CDR2 FQNNGV. This CDR3 is 14 amino acids long. The CDR3 is CASSLRSNYNEQFF. The CDR3 nucleotides read TGTGCCAGCAGCTTAAGGTCTAATTACAATGAGCAGTTCTTC.

This clonotype was picked up a small number of times. The chain employs TRBV3-1 and TRBJ2-7, with TRBD1 matching over 11 bases. This CDR3 is 16 amino acids long. Germline V gene sequence: CDR1 LGHDT, CDR2 YNNKEL (reference sequence). V lost 5 bases and J lost 3; bases outside the gene matches: 9. The CDR3 nucleotides are TGTGCCAGCAGCTCCCCTCGGGACAGGGGGGACTACGAGCAGTACTTC. Translation: CASSSPRDRGDYEQYF.

This clonotype was detected many times. This CDR3 is CASSTGGGLGSGEQYF. DNA for the CDR3: TGTGCCAGCAGCACGGGAGGTGGACTAGGTTCTGGCGAGCAGTACTTC. The J gene is TRBJ2-7, the V gene TRBV3-1, with 7 positions matching TRBD2. Germline V gene sequence: CDR1 LGHDT, CDR2 YNNKEL (reference sequence). This CDR3 region has 16 residues. Losses at the gene ends were 5 bases for V and 6 bases for J; bases not matched to a gene: 16.

This clonotype was observed a few times. V gene TRBV18 combines with J gene TRBJ2-7, with D uncertain. The ends were cut back, 1 base at V and 9 bases at J, with 16 bases in the middle. The CDR3 runs 14 residues. CDR1 KGHSH and CDR2 LQKENI come from the germline V gene. The CDR3 loop is CASSPLIGEAMQYF. The DNA of the CDR3 is TGTGCCAGCTCACCACTCATCGGAGAGGCTATGCAGTACTTC.

This chain joins TRBV28 and TRBJ2-3; no reliable D call. This CDR3 is built from 12 residues. The germline V and J ends were trimmed by 6 bases and 6 bases, with 10 bases remaining between them. CDR1 and CDR2 from the germline V gene are MDHEN and SYDVKM. CDR3 region: CASSPPRDTQYF. CDR3 DNA sequence: TGTGCCAGCAGCCCCCCCCGCGATACGCAGTATTTT.

In its sample, this clonotype was seen once. The genes are TRBV20-1 and TRBJ2-1, with 9 bases that match TRBD2. Losses at the gene ends were 3 bases for V and 4 bases for J; bases not matched to a gene: 13. Germline loops: CDR1 DFQATT, CDR2 SNEGSKA (reference sequence). The CDR3 consists of 17 residues. Written as DNA, the CDR3 is TGCAGTGCTAGGGAAGTCGCGCGGGGGGGTTTGTACAATGAGCAGTTCTTC. Amino acids: CSAREVARGGLYNEQFF.

This clonotype was counted ten times or more. The CDR3 is CASSQDFGAGEQYF. Here the CDR3 DNA reads TGCGCCAGCAGCCAAGATTTTGGGGCGGGCGAGCAGTACTTC. V usage is TRBV4-3 and J usage is TRBJ2-7; D might be TRBD1 or TRBD2, each matching 5 bases. V gave up 0 bases and J gave up 6 bases, with 12 bases separating them. CDR1 LGHNA and CDR2 YSLEER come from the germline V gene. There are 14 residues in the CDR3.

This clonotype was counted between two and nine times. The chain has TRBV5-1 and TRBJ2-7; possible D gene TRBD1, 5 bases. Germline-derived CDR1 and CDR2 are SGHRS and YFSETQ. The length of the CDR3 is 13 residues. V lost 4 bases and J 2 bases, leaving 10 bases between the germline ends. The CDR3 region is CASSPDTAYEQYF. The CDR3 coding sequence is TGCGCCAGCAGCCCGGACACAGCCTACGAGCAGTACTTC.

There are a few counts of this clonotype. The chain links TRBV6-2 or TRBV6-3 to TRBJ2-3; D uncertain. The CDR3 is 13 amino acids. V was clipped by 5 bases and J by 3 bases, with 9 bases between them. Germline CDR1 MNHEY, CDR2 SVGEGT. The CDR3: CASSQVWTDTQYF. For the CDR3, the DNA is TGTGCCAGCAGTCAGGTCTGGACAGATACGCAGTATTTT.

This clonotype was found a few times. V usage is TRBV7-2 and J usage is TRBJ1-2; 7 nucleotides align to TRBD1. Losses at the gene ends were 5 bases for V and 6 bases for J; bases not matched to a gene: 6. The CDR3 loop spans 13 amino acids. Germline loops: CDR1 SGHTA, CDR2 FQGNSA. The CDR3 DNA reads TGTGCCAGCAGCGCCCGGGACAGAGATGGCTACACCTTC. Its protein is CASSARDRDGYTF.

A few counts support this clonotype. The chain combines TRBV7-2 with TRBJ2-1; 11 nucleotides agree with TRBD2. This CDR3 is built from 13 residues. CDR1 SGHTA and CDR2 FQGNSA come from the germline V gene. Trimming cost V 9 bases and J 7 bases; bases outside gene matches: 5. The CDR3 DNA follows: TGTGCCAGTGGGACTAGCGGATGGAATGAGCAGTTCTTC. Its protein product is CASGTSGWNEQFF.

This clonotype has a handful of counts. V usage is TRBV2 and J usage is TRBJ1-4, with D hard to call. The CDR3 consists of 14 residues. Germline V CDR1 and CDR2: SNHLY, FYNNEI. V shed 8 bases and J shed 7 bases, with 17 bases lying between them. CDR3 in amino acids: CASRSQSEGEKLFF. The CDR3 DNA follows: TGTGCCAGCCGATCGCAATCGGAGGGTGAAAAACTGTTTTTT.

The chain employs TRBV7-9 and TRBJ2-2; 7 bases are a match to TRBD1. There are 17 residues in the CDR3. Trimming at V came to 5 bases and at J to 2 bases, leaving 11 bases not matched to a gene. Germline V gene data show CDR1 as SEHNR and CDR2 as FQNEAQ (reference sequence). The chain's CDR3 is CASSLLQGSSNTGELFF. CDR3 in DNA: TGTGCCAGCAGCCTCCTACAGGGGTCGTCAAACACCGGGGAGCTGTTTTTT.

The chain recombines TRBV28 with TRBJ1-4, with D unresolved. CDR1 and CDR2 (germline): MDHEN, SYDVKM. V was trimmed by 1 base and J by 6 bases, leaving 6 bases between them. The CDR3 runs 13 residues. Written as DNA, the CDR3 is TGTGCCAGCAGTTTATCGCGGTATGAAAAACTGTTTTTT. It yields the protein CASSLSRYEKLFF.

This clonotype appeared a few times. The rearrangement joins TRBV12-3 or TRBV12-4 to TRBJ1-2, with unresolved D. Trimming left V 5 bases short and J 5 bases short, with 9 bases between. The CDR3 is made up of 12 amino acids. The CDR3 bases are TGTGCCAGCAGTATAAGTCATTATGGCTACACCTTC. Amino acids: CASSISHYGYTF.